What follows are 10 T cell receptor beta chains derived from one specimen sequenced in a study of beta chain features in type 1 diabetes. The investigators reverse transcribed all of the isolated RNA, so they sequenced expressed TCRB transcripts. Sequenced by immunoSEQ multiplex PCR; TCRdb stores in-frame clones only, minus some. Found here are 200,000 to 250,000 clones, about 63% of them singletons; the top ten hold around 0.05%. Source material: naive CD4+ T cells from blood. The receptors originated from a man aged 25 to 40 in good health.

The J gene is TRBJ2-2, the V gene TRBV19; possibly TRBD2 for D (6 bases). This CDR3 has 11 residues. Germline values: CDR1 LNHDA, CDR2 SQIVND (reference sequence). The V gene lost 9 bases and the J gene lost 6 bases, with 8 bases spanning the gap. CDR3 region: CASREAGELFF. The CDR3 region has the DNA TGTGCCAGCAGGGAGGCCGGGGAGCTGTTTTTT. The full variable domain, completed using reference TRBV19 and TRBJ2-2, is DGGITQSPKYLFRKEGQNVTLSCEQNLNHDAMYWYRQDPGQGLRLIYYSQIVNDFQKGDIAEGYSVSREKKESFPLTVTSAQKNPTAFYLCASREAGELFFGEGSRLTVL.

The J gene is TRBJ1-2, the V gene TRBV7-9, with TRBD1 matching 7 bases. In germline, CDR1 is SEHNR, CDR2 FQNEAQ (reference sequence). With V trimmed by 5 bases and J by 7 bases, 4 bases remained unmatched. This CDR3 has 12 residues. This chain's CDR3 is CASSPGGPGYTF. The CDR3 bases are TGTGCCAGCAGCCCAGGGGGGCCTGGCTACACCTTC.

This chain joins TRBV10-3 and TRBJ2-1; TRBD2 matches at 9 bases. Germline V gives CDR1 ENHRY, CDR2 SYGVKD. J was trimmed by 4 bases and V by 11 bases; bases with no gene match: 18. The CDR3 has 17 residues. CDR3 protein: CAPPGGAGGRGYNEQFF. The DNA of the CDR3 is TGTGCCCCGCCAGGAGGAGCGGGAGGAAGGGGATACAATGAGCAGTTCTTC.

The rearrangement links TRBV18 to TRBJ1-1, with TRBD1 matching over 9 bases. Looked up from germline, CDR1 is KGHSH and CDR2 is LQKENI. There are 14 residues in the CDR3. V lost 6 bases to trimming and J lost 1 base; unmatched junction nucleotides: 3. Here the CDR3 reads CASSPGQGNTEAFF. Here the CDR3 DNA reads TGTGCCAGCTCGCCGGGACAGGGGAACACTGAAGCTTTCTTT.

The chain combines TRBV30 with TRBJ1-2; the D gene is possibly TRBD1 (6 bases). Germline assignment: CDR1 GTSNPN and CDR2 SVGIG (reference sequence). The CDR3 contains 13 residues. The V gene lost 5 bases and the J gene lost 7 bases, with 17 bases spanning the gap. For the CDR3, the DNA is TGTGCCTGGGTTGGTTACAGGGCACTTGGCTACACCTTC. The encoded protein is CAWVGYRALGYTF.

The V gene is TRBV5-6, the J gene TRBJ2-1, with D possibly being TRBD1 (5 bases). The germline V and J ends were trimmed by 1 base and 7 bases, with 15 bases remaining between them. Germline V gene data show CDR1 as SGHDT and CDR2 as YYEEEE. CDR3 length: 15 residues. The DNA for the CDR3 is TGTGCCAGCAGCTTGTCGTGGGGCGGTAGGAATGAGCAGTTCTTC. This sequence encodes CASSLSWGGRNEQFF.

This clone has just a few counts. Other DNA sequences in this sample translate to the same CDR3. CDR3 loop: CASSQDWGRETQYF. The CDR3 DNA reads TGTGCCAGCAGCCAAGACTGGGGTCGAGAGACCCAGTACTTC. The chain links TRBV4-2 to TRBJ2-5; D is undetermined. Germline loops: CDR1 LGHNA, CDR2 YNFKEQ. CDR3 size: 14 residues. The ends were cut back, 0 bases at V and 4 bases at J, with 9 bases in the middle.

The chain combines TRBV4-3 with TRBJ2-1; D is ambiguous. The length of the CDR3 is 15 residues. Germline V gives CDR1 LGHNA, CDR2 YSLEER. V was trimmed by 4 bases and J by 3 bases, leaving 13 bases between them. The DNA for the CDR3 is TGCGCCAGCAGCCTTGGGCGCCGTTTCTACAATGAGCAGTTCTTC. Its translation is CASSLGRRFYNEQFF.

The chain links TRBV20-1 to TRBJ2-3; the D is unclear. The CDR3 is 10 amino acids. The germline V and J ends were trimmed by 2 bases and 6 bases, with 3 bases remaining between them. Germline V gene data show CDR1 as DFQATT and CDR2 as SNEGSKA (reference sequence). DNA of the CDR3: TGCAGTGCTAGATACGATACGCAGTATTTT. It specifies CSARYDTQYF.

V gene TRBV21-1 combines with J gene TRBJ1-1. TRBV21-1 is classified as a pseudogene. The length of the CDR3 is 9 residues. CDR3 sequence: CAIGVGAFF. The DNA for the CDR3 is TGTGCCATCGGGGTGGGAGCTTTCTTT.